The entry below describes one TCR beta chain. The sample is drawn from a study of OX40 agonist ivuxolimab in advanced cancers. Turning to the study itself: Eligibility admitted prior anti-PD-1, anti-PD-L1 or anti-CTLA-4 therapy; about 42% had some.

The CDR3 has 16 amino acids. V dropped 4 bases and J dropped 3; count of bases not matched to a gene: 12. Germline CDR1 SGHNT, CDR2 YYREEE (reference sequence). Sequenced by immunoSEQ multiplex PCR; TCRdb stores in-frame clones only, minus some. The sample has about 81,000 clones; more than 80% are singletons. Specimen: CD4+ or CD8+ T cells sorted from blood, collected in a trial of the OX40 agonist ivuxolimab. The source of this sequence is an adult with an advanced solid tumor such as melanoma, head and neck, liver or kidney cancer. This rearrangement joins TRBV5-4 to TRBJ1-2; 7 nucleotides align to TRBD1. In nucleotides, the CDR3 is TGTGCCAGCAGCCTTGGGGGACAGTCAAGCGACTATGGCTACACCTTC. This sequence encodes CASSLGGQSSDYGYTF.